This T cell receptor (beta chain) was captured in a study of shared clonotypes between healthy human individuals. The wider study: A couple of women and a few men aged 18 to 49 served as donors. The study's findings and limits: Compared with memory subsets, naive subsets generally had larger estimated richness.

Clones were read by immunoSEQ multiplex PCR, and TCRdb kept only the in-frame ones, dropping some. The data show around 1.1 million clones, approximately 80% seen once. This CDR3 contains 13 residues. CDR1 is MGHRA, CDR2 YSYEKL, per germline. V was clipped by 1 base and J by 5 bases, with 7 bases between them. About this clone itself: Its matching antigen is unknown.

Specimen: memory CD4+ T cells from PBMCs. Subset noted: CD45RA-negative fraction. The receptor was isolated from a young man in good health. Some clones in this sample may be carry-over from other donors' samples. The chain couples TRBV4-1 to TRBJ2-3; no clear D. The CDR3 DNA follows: TGCGCCAGCAGCCAAGGGCTTGGAGATACGCAGTATTTT. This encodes CASSQGLGDTQYF.